One sample yielded the 10 T cell receptor beta chains listed below, sequenced in a study of spatial heterogeneity in lung cancer. Time point in this sample: sample taken at primary tumor resection. Sequencing covered unsorted whole RNA taken from tumor, nontumor lung or frozen PBMC. TCRdb itself ran the 5' RACE reads through MiXCR, one entry per CDR3 protein. The table records around 800 distinct CDR3 sequences, under 25% of them present only once. Sequenced material: PBMCs, taken at surgery. These receptors were collected from a female donor with early-stage non-small cell lung cancer.

This clonotype was observed a few times. Since the library was made to target alpha chains, this beta chain is a stray read and its abundance is not meaningful. The V and J genes are TRBV3-1 and TRBJ1-2, with D possibly TRBD1 on 5 matching bases. Trimming shortened V by 0 bases and J by 5 bases, and 19 bases separated the two germline ends. The CDR3 covers 17 residues. Germline lookup yields CDR1 LGHDT and CDR2 YNNKEL (reference sequence). The CDR3 is CASSQDRLSGVGYGYTF. CDR3 sequence (DNA): TGTGCCAGCAGCCAAGATCGGCTTTCGGGGGTCGGGTATGGCTACACCTTC. Supplemented by reference TRBV3-1 and TRBJ1-2, the full variable domain reads DTAVSQTPKYLVTQMGNDKSIKCEQNLGHDTMYWYKQDSKKFLKIMFSYNNKELIINETVPNRFSPKSPDKAHLNLHINSLELGDSAVYFCASSQDRLSGVGYGYTFGSGTRLTVV.

This clonotype was counted between two and nine times. Because the library targeted alpha chains, this beta chain is an off-target read whose size means little. The V and J genes are TRBV9 and TRBJ2-1, with 7 nucleotides matching TRBD2. The germline CDR1 and CDR2 sequences are SGDLS and YYNGEE. This CDR3 is 14 amino acids long. The V gene end was trimmed by 4 bases and the J gene end by 8 bases; junction bases not matched to a gene: 9. CDR3 loop: CASSPWDYSDEQFF. The CDR3 region has the DNA TGTGCCAGCAGCCCTTGGGACTATTCGGATGAGCAGTTCTTC.

This clonotype is deemed large. This beta chain is a stray sequence in a library constructed for alpha chains; its clone size is not meaningful. The V and J genes are TRBV7-2 and TRBJ2-3; D is undetermined. CDR1 is SGHTA, CDR2 FQGNSA, per germline. CDR3 length: 14 residues. Trimming left V 1 base short and J 5 bases short, with 10 bases between. The CDR3 loop is CASSLGYAEDTQYF. CDR3 in DNA: TGTGCCAGCAGCTTAGGCTATGCCGAAGATACGCAGTATTTT.

With respect to this clonotype: This beta chain lies outside the target of a library built for alpha chains; its clone size means little. The rearrangement links TRBV19 to TRBJ2-5; D is perhaps TRBD1 (5 bases). The CDR3 contains 14 residues. In germline, CDR1 is LNHDA, CDR2 SQIVND (reference sequence). The V end lost 3 bases, the J end lost 7 bases, and 15 bases lay between the germline ends. CDR3 DNA: TGTGCCAGTAGTATGGGGCAACCAGGAGTGACCCAGTACTTC. Residues: CASSMGQPGVTQYF. The full variable domain, in which reference TRBV19 and TRBJ2-5 provide the parts outside the CDR3, is DGGITQSPKYLFRKEGQNVTLSCEQNLNHDAMYWYRQDPGQGLRLIYYSQIVNDFQKGDIAEGYSVSREKKESFPLTVTSAQKNPTAFYLCASSMGQPGVTQYFGPGTRLLVL.

In regard to this clonotype: Being off target in a library aimed at alpha chains, this beta chain has a size of little meaning. This rearrangement joins TRBV29-1 to TRBJ1-2; D is possibly TRBD1 (6 bases). The CDR3 loop spans 13 amino acids. Germline V gene sequence: CDR1 SQVTM, CDR2 ANQGSEA. V gave up 2 bases and J gave up 4 bases, with 11 bases separating them. CDR3 in amino acids: CSVESRTAYGYTF. Here the CDR3 DNA reads TGCAGCGTTGAATCGAGGACAGCCTATGGCTACACCTTC. The entire variable domain, with the rest obtained from reference TRBV29-1 and TRBJ1-2, is as follows: SAVISQKPSRDICQRGTSLTIQCQVDSQVTMMFWYRQQPGQSLTLIATANQGSEATYESGFVIDKFPISRPNLTFSTLTVSNMSPEDSSIYLCSVESRTAYGYTFGSGTRLTVV.

A word on this clonotype: Being off target in a library aimed at alpha chains, this beta chain has a size of little meaning. The rearrangement links TRBV19 to TRBJ1-2; D call uncertain. Trimming took 6 bases from V and 5 from J, leaving 28 bases between them. The CDR3 contains 18 residues. CDR1 and CDR2 (germline): LNHDA, SQIVND (reference sequence). CDR3 residues: CASSTIRVDMTGVYGYTF. DNA for the CDR3: TGTGCCAGTAGCACAATCCGGGTTGACATGACTGGCGTATATGGCTACACCTTC.

The table lists this clonotype with a few counts. A library prepared for alpha chains yielded this beta chain as an off-target read; its size is of little meaning. The chain couples TRBV6-1 to TRBJ2-7; D call uncertain. V was trimmed by 3 bases and J by 2 bases, leaving 11 bases between them. Germline values: CDR1 MNHNS, CDR2 SASEGT. This CDR3 spans 14 amino acids. The chain's CDR3 is CASSDIPLPYEQYV. The CDR3 DNA is TGTGCCAGCAGTGATATCCCGTTACCCTACGAGCAGTACGTC.

This clonotype is classed as large. Within a library made for alpha chains, this beta chain is off target, and its count is uninformative. The gene calls are TRBV7-9 and TRBJ2-5, with unresolved D. V lost 0 bases to trimming and J lost 5 bases, with 10 bases between them. This CDR3 has 14 residues. Germline assignment: CDR1 SEHNR and CDR2 FQNEAQ (reference sequence). CDR3 bases: TGTGCCAGCAGCTTAGCGGGATCTGAGGAGACCCAGTACTTC. Translation gives CASSLAGSEETQYF.

In its sample, this clonotype is large (0.1 to 1%). This beta chain lies outside the target of a library built for alpha chains; its clone size means little. The V gene is TRBV24-1, the J gene TRBJ2-3; no clear D. Germline loops: CDR1 KGHDR, CDR2 SFDVKD. Trimming left V 4 bases short and J 5 bases short, with 3 bases between. CDR3 size: 11 residues. The CDR3 sequence: CATSEGDTQYF. The CDR3 DNA is TGTGCCACCAGTGAGGGAGATACGCAGTATTTT.

As concerns this clonotype: A library made for alpha chains picked up this beta chain off target, so its size means little. The chain has TRBV9 and TRBJ2-3, with D unresolved. Germline CDR1 SGDLS, CDR2 YYNGEE. The CDR3 runs 12 residues. Trimming left V 2 bases short and J 3 bases short, with 4 bases between. CDR3 sequence reads: CASSVQTDTQYF. CDR3 sequence (DNA): TGTGCCAGCAGCGTCCAGACAGATACGCAGTATTTT. The complete variable domain, with remaining parts taken from reference TRBV9 and TRBJ2-3, reads DSGVTQTPKHLITATGQRVTLRCSPRSGDLSVYWYQQSLDQGLQFLIQYYNGEERAKGNILERFSAQQFPDLHSELNLSSLELGDSALYFCASSVQTDTQYFGPGTRLTVL.